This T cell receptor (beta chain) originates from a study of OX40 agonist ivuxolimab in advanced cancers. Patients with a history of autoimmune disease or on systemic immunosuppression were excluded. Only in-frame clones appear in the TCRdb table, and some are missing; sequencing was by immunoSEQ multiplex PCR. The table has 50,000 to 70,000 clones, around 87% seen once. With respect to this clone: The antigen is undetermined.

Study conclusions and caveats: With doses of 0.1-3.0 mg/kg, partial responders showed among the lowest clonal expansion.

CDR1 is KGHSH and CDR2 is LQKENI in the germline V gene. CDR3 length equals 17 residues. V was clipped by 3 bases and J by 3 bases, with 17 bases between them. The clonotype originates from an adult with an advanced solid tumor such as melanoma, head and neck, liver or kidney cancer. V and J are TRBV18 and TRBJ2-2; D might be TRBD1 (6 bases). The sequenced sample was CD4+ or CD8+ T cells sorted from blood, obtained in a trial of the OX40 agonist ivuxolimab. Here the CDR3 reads CASSPYGGAGDTGELFF. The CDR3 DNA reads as TGTGCCAGCTCACCTTATGGGGGCGCGGGCGACACCGGGGAGCTGTTTTTT.